This T cell receptor beta chain was found in a study of blood T cell repertoires in COVID-19. The CDR3 length is 15 residues. The trim removed 3 bases at V and 4 bases at J, leaving 6 bases unmatched. Germline CDR1 SGHDT, CDR2 YYEEEE. Clones were sequenced by immunoSEQ multiplex PCR, and TCRdb holds only the in-frame ones, with some missing. The data contain 30,000 to 40,000 clones, nearly 90% of them singletons. This clone was recorded only once. The V call is TRBV5-6, the J call TRBJ1-4; 7 nucleotides line up with TRBD1. Sequencing input: peripheral blood. This receptor was identified in a man aged 55-75 years with active or convalescent COVID-19. CDR3: CASSYRQGFNEKLFF. CDR3 DNA: TGTGCCAGCAGCTACCGACAGGGTTTTAATGAAAAACTGTTTTTT.